This T cell receptor beta chain originates from a study of blood T cell repertoires in COVID-19. Assay used: immunoSEQ multiplex PCR; TCRdb lists only in-frame clones, some missing. The table records roughly 200,000 clones, approximately 83% of them present only once. Per the germline V gene, CDR1 is SGHAT and CDR2 is FQNNGV. V was clipped by 3 bases and J by 3 bases, with 8 bases between them. The CDR3 sequence is 13 residues long. The source is a middle-aged woman with COVID-19, enrolled during active disease. The V call is TRBV11-2, the J call TRBJ1-1; no reliable D call. The sample comprised peripheral blood. The CDR3 is CASSFIADTEAFF. The CDR3 DNA reads as TGTGCCAGCAGCTTCATCGCGGACACTGAAGCTTTCTTT. Supplemented by reference TRBV11-2 and TRBJ1-1, the full variable domain reads EAGVAQSPRYKIIEKRQSVAFWCNPISGHATLYWYQQILGQGPKLLIQFQNNGVVDDSQLPKDRFSAERLKGVDSTLKIQPAKLEDSAVYLCASSFIADTEAFFGQGTRLTVV.